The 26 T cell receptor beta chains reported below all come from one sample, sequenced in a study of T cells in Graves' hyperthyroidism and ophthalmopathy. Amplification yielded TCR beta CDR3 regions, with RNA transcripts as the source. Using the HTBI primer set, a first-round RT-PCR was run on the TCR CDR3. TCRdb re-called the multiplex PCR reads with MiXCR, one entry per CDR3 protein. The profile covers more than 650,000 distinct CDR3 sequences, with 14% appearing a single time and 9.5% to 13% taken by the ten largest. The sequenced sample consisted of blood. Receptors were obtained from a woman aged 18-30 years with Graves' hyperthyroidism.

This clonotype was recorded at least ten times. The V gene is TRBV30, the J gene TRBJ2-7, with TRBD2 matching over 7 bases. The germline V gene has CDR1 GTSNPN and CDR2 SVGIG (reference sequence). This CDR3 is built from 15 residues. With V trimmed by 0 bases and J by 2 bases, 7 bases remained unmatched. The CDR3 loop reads CAWSVAASGAYEQYF. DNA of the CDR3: TGTGCCTGGAGTGTCGCGGCTAGCGGAGCCTACGAGCAGTACTTC.

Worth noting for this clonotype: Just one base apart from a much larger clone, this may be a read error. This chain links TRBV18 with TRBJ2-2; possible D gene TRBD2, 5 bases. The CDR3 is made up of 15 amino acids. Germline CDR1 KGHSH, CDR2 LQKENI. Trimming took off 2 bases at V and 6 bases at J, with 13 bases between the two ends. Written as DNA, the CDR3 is TGTGCCAGCTCACCAGCGGACTCCGGGCCCGGGGAGCTGTTTTTT. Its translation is CASSPADSGPGELFF. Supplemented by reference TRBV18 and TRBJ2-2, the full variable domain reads NAGVMQNPRHLVRRRGQEARLRCSPMKGHSHVYWYRQLPEEGLKFMVYLQKENIIDESGMPKERFSAEFPKEGPSILRIQQVVRGDSAAYFCASSPADSGPGELFFGEGSRLTVL.

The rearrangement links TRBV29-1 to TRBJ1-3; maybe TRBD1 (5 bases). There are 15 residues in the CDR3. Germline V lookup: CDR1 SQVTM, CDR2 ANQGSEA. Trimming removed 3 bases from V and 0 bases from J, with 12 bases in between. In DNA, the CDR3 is TGCAGCGTTGATAATGGGGCCCGCTCTGGAAACACCATATATTTT. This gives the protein CSVDNGARSGNTIYF.

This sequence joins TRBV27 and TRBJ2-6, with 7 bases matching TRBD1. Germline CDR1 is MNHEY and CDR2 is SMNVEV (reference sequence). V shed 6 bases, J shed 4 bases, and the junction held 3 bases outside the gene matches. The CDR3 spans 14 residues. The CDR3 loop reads CASRPGQGANVLTF. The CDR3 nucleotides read TGTGCCAGCAGACCGGGACAGGGGGCCAACGTCCTGACTTTC.

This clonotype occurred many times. The CDR3 here is CASDRDNYGYTF. CDR3 DNA: TGTGCCAGCGACCGGGACAACTATGGCTACACCTTC. This chain connects TRBV2 to TRBJ1-2; D may be TRBD1 (5 bases). V was cut by 8 bases and J by 2 bases, with 9 bases left in between. The CDR3 length is 12 residues. Germline lookup yields CDR1 SNHLY and CDR2 FYNNEI.

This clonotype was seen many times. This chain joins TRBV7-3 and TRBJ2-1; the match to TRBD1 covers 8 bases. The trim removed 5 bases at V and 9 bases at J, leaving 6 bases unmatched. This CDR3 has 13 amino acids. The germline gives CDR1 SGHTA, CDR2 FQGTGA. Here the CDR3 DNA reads TGTGCCAGCAGCATACAGGGGGAACGTGAGCAGTTCTTC. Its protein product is CASSIQGEREQFF.

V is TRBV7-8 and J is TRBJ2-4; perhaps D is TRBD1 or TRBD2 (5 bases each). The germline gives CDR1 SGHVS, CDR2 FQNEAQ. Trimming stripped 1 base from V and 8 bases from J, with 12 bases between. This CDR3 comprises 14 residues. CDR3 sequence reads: CASSLERDGHIQYF. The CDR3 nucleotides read TGTGCCAGCAGCTTAGAGAGGGACGGTCACATTCAGTACTTC.

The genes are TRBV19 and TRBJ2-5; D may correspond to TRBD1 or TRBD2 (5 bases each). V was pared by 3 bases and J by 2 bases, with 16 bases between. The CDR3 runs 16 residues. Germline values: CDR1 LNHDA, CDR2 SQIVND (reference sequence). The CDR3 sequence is CASSINSGTLQETQYF. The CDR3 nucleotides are TGTGCCAGTAGTATTAATTCCGGGACCTTACAAGAGACCCAGTACTTC.

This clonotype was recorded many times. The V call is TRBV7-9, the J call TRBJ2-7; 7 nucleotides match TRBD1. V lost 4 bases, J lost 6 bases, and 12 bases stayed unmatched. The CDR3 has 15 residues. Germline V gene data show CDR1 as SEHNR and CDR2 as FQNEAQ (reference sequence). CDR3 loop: CASSSIETGLGEQYF. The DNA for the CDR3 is TGTGCCAGCAGCTCCATCGAGACAGGGCTGGGCGAGCAGTACTTC.

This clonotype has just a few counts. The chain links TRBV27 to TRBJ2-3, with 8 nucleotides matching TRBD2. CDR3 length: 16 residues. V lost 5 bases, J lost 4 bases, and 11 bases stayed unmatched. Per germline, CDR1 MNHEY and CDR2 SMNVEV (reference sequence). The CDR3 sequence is CASSPAGLAGSDTQYF. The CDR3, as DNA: TGTGCCAGCAGTCCCGCCGGTCTAGCGGGTTCAGATACGCAGTATTTT.

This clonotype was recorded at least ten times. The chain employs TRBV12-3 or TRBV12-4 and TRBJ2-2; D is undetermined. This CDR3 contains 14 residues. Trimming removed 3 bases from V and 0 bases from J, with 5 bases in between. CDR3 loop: CASSLVPNTGELFF. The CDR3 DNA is TGTGCCAGCAGTTTGGTCCCGAACACCGGGGAGCTGTTTTTT.

CDR3 nucleotides: TGTGCCAGTTCCCTGGGGGGCGCGGCCCACACCTTC. This codes for CASSLGGAAHTF. The chain combines TRBV6-2 or TRBV6-3 with TRBJ1-2; possible D gene TRBD1, 6 bases. The CDR3 contains 12 residues. Trimming removed 9 bases from V and 12 bases from J, with 20 bases in between. Germline CDR1 MNHEY, CDR2 SVGEGT.

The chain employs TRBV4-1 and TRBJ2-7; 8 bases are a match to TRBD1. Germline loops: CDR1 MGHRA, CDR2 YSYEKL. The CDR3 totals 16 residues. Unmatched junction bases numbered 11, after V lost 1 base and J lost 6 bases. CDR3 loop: CASSQVTGTGRGEQYF. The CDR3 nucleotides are TGCGCCAGCAGCCAAGTGACCGGGACAGGAAGAGGCGAGCAGTACTTC.

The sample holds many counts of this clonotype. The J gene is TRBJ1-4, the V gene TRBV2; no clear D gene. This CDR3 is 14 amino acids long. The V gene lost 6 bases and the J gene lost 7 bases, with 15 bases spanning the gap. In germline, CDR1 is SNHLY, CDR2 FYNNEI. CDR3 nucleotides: TGTGCCAGCAGCGGAGCTGTTATGGGTGAAAAACTGTTTTTT. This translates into CASSGAVMGEKLFF.

CDR3 nucleotides: TGCGCCAGCAGCCAAGGTGGATCTACGCAGTATTTT. It is translated as CASSQGGSTQYF. The rearrangement links TRBV4-3 to TRBJ2-3, with no clear D. The CDR3 is made up of 12 amino acids. Trimming left V 1 base short and J 8 bases short, with 7 bases between. Germline CDR1 LGHNA, CDR2 YSLEER.

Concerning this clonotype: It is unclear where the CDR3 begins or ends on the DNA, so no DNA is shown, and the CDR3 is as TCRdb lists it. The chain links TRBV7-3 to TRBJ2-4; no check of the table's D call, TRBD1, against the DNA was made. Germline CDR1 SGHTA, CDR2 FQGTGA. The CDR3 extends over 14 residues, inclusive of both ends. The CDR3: CASSWGQGSPLGYF.

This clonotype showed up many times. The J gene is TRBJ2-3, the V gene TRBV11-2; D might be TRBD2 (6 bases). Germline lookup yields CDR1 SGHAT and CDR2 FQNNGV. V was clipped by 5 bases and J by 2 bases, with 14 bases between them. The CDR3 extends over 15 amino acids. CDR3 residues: CASSPGSVHTDTQYF. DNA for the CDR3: TGTGCCAGCAGCCCCGGGAGCGTCCACACAGATACGCAGTATTTT. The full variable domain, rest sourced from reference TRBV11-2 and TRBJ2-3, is EAGVAQSPRYKIIEKRQSVAFWCNPISGHATLYWYQQILGQGPKLLIQFQNNGVVDDSQLPKDRFSAERLKGVDSTLKIQPAKLEDSAVYLCASSPGSVHTDTQYFGPGTRLTVL.

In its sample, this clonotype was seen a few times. The CDR3 reads CASSLKRIDEQYF. The CDR3 nucleotides read TGTGCCAGCAGCTTAAAACGCATTGACGAGCAGTACTTC. The V gene is TRBV7-6, the J gene TRBJ2-7; no firm D call. This CDR3 is built from 13 residues. Germline-derived CDR1 and CDR2 are SGHVS and FNYEAQ. The V end was cut by 2 bases, the J end by 5 bases, with 10 bases between.

CDR3 residues: CASKRGDSGHNEQFF. The CDR3 DNA is TGTGCCAGCAAGAGAGGGGACTCGGGCCACAATGAGCAGTTCTTC. The chain employs TRBV12-3 or TRBV12-4 and TRBJ2-1; TRBD2 might be the D (6 bases). This CDR3 contains 15 residues. V lost 7 bases and J 5 bases, leaving 18 bases between the germline ends.

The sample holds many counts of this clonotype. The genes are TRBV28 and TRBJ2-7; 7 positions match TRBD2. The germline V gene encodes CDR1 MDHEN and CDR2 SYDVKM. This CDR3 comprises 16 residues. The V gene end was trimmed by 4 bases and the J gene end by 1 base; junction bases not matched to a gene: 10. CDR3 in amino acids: CASSSGRLAASYEQYF. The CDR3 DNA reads TGTGCCAGCAGTTCGGGGAGGCTAGCGGCTTCCTACGAGCAGTACTTC.

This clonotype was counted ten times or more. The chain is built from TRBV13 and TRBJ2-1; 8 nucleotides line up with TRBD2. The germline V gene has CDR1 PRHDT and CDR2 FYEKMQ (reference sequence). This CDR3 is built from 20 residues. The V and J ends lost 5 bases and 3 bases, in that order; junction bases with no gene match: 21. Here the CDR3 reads CASSPPVRAGDSQRYNEQFF. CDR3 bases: TGTGCCAGCAGCCCTCCGGTTAGAGCGGGAGATTCGCAACGCTACAATGAGCAGTTCTTC.

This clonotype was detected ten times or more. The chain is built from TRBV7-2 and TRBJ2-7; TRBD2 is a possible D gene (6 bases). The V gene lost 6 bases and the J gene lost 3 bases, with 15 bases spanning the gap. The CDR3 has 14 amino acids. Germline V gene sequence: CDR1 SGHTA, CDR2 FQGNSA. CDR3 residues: CASRNRGKGYEQYF. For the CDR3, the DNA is TGTGCCAGCAGAAATCGGGGGAAAGGCTACGAGCAGTACTTC.

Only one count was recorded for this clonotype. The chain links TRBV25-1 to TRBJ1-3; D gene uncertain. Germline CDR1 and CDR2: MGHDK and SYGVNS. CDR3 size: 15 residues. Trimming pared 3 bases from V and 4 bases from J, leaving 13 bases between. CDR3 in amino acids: CASSEPRGSGNTIYF. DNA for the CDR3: TGTGCCAGCAGTGAGCCCAGAGGGTCCGGAAACACCATATATTTT.

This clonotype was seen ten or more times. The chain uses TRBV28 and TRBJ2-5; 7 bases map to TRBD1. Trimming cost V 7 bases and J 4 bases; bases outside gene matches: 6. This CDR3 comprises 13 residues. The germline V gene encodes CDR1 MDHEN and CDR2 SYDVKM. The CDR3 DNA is TGTGCCAGCACGTCGCACAGGGGAGAGACCCAGTACTTC. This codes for CASTSHRGETQYF. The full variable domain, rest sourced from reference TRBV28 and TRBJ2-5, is DVKVTQSSRYLVKRTGEKVFLECVQDMDHENMFWYRQDPGLGLRLIYFSYDVKMKEKGDIPEGYSVSREKKERFSLILESASTNQTSMYLCASTSHRGETQYFGPGTRLLVL.

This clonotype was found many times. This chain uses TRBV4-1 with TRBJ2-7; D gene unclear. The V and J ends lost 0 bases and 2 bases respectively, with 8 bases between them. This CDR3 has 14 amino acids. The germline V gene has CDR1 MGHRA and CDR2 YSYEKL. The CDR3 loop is CASSQDPETYEQYF. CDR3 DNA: TGCGCCAGCAGCCAAGATCCGGAAACCTACGAGCAGTACTTC.

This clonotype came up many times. The CDR3 DNA reads as TGTGCCAGCAGCTCCCGGGGCGCCCGCACCCACGAGCAGTACTTC. Protein product: CASSSRGARTHEQYF. The V gene is TRBV7-9, the J gene TRBJ2-7; D could derive from TRBD1 or TRBD2 (5 bases each). Germline V gene data show CDR1 as SEHNR and CDR2 as FQNEAQ (reference sequence). The CDR3 is 15 residues long. The V gene lost 4 bases and the J gene lost 5 bases, with 18 bases spanning the gap.